The entry below describes one T cell receptor (beta chain). The germline V gene encodes CDR1 SGHDN and CDR2 FVKESK. The V and J ends lost 2 bases and 6 bases, in that order; junction bases with no gene match: 4. The CDR3 has 16 amino acids. Assay: immunoSEQ multiplex PCR; the TCRdb copy retains only in-frame clones and omits some. The data show over 85,000 clones, about 85% seen once. These data belong to a study of blood T cell repertoires in COVID-19. Study-level information: Samples taken during acute and convalescent COVID-19 were collected in the United States, Italy and Spain.

This clonotype was obtained from a man aged 45-60 years with acute or convalescent COVID-19. The sequencing sample was made of peripheral blood. The V and J genes are TRBV14 and TRBJ1-6; 10 nucleotides match TRBD1. In DNA form, the CDR3 reads TGTGCCAGCAGCCAACCCGGGACAGGGGTTAATTCACCCCTCCACTTT. This gives the protein CASSQPGTGVNSPLHF.